This T cell receptor beta chain was identified during a study of cytomegalovirus exposure and HLA in healthy donors. Notes on the study in general: TCR association rates varied by HLA locus in a later analysis, with DRB1 highest and HLA-C lowest. Within an earlier analysis, most TCR beta V segments proved productive either about 90% or about 30% of the time. An Asian-associated ancestry cluster reportedly showed fewer N-insertions than the approximately 600-donor mean in a later analysis. The study assumed roughly uniform donor sequencing depth for presence/absence analyses.

As for this clone: The antigen is undetermined.

This CDR3 has 12 residues. Germline values: CDR1 SQVTM, CDR2 ANQGSEA. The V and J ends lost 1 base and 6 bases, in that order; junction bases with no gene match: 1. Primers included in the PCR were 60 Vbeta and 13 Jbeta primers. Repertoires were generated with immunoSEQ multiplex PCR, while TCRdb's copy carries only in-frame clones and drops some. The sample consists of 110,000 or so clones, 76% of them appearing once. Sequencing was performed on PBMCs. The receptor was isolated from a man aged 45-60 years in good health and CMV-seropositive. The chain uses TRBV29-1 and TRBJ2-5; TRBD1 aligns across 8 bases. In DNA form, the CDR3 reads TGCAGCGTTGAAGGGGACAGGCAGACCCAGTACTTC. Translation gives CSVEGDRQTQYF.